The 12 T cell receptor beta chains reported below all come from one sample, sequenced in a study of T cells in Graves' hyperthyroidism and ophthalmopathy. The CDR3 regions of TCR beta were amplified from RNA transcripts. An initial round of RT-PCR targeting the TCR CDR3 relied on the HTBI primer set. MiXCR, run by TCRdb on the multiplex PCR reads, gives a single entry per CDR3 protein. The data contain 360,000 or so distinct CDR3 sequences, 15% to 20% of them singletons. The sample was blood. The source is a woman in her thirties or forties with Graves' ophthalmopathy.

This clonotype was seen at least ten times. This chain connects TRBV11-2 to TRBJ2-7; D remains ambiguous. Trimming stripped 7 bases from V and 6 bases from J, with 16 bases between. This CDR3 region has 13 residues. CDR1 SGHAT and CDR2 FQNNGV come from the germline V gene. The CDR3 region is CASTPMAGFEQYF. DNA for the CDR3: TGTGCCAGCACCCCAATGGCCGGATTCGAGCAGTACTTC.

The V gene is TRBV7-9, the J gene TRBJ2-5; D uncertain. The germline gives CDR1 SEHNR, CDR2 FQNEAQ (reference sequence). V gave up 0 bases and J gave up 0 bases, with 11 bases separating them. This CDR3 comprises 16 residues. CDR3 in amino acids: CASSLAQTQYQETQYF. Here the CDR3 DNA reads TGTGCCAGCAGCTTAGCCCAGACTCAGTACCAAGAGACCCAGTACTTC.

For this clonotype: This clone may be a read error of a much larger clone one base away. The chain combines TRBV11-2 with TRBJ1-1; D remains unclear. The CDR3 length is 15 residues. CDR1 SGHAT and CDR2 FQNNGV come from the germline V gene. CDR3: CAGSLDPHPKSEAFF. The CDR3 DNA follows: TGTGCCGGCAGCTTAGATCCTCACCCTAAGTCTGAAGCTTTCTTT.

Ten or more counts support this clonotype. CDR3: CASSLEGLKKETQYF. CDR3 nucleotides: TGTGCCAGCAGTTTGGAAGGACTAAAAAAAGAGACCCAGTACTTC. J is TRBJ2-5 and V is TRBV27, with D possibly matching TRBD2 (6 bases). CDR3 size: 15 residues. CDR1 MNHEY and CDR2 SMNVEV come from the germline V gene (reference sequence). Trimming shortened V by 3 bases and J by 3 bases, and 14 bases separated the two germline ends.

This clonotype has ten or more counts. In DNA, the CDR3 is TGTGCCAGCAGCTTATCGGGGTTTGGGTCACAAGAGACCCAGTACTTC. Its translation is CASSLSGFGSQETQYF. This chain joins TRBV11-2 and TRBJ2-5, with a weak D call TRBD2 (5 bases). Germline V gene data show CDR1 as SGHAT and CDR2 as FQNNGV. The CDR3 totals 16 residues. V was pared by 2 bases and J by 2 bases, with 15 bases between.

At least ten counts were recorded for this clonotype. The chain is built from TRBV11-2 and TRBJ2-5; 7 bases are shared with TRBD1. The germline CDR1 and CDR2 sequences are SGHAT and FQNNGV. The junction had 8 bases not matched to a gene; V was cut back by 0 bases and J by 7 bases. CDR3 length: 15 residues. The CDR3 DNA is TGTGCCAGCAGCTTAGACAGGGGGTATTTTGGGACCCAGTACTTC. Protein product: CASSLDRGYFGTQYF.

This clonotype was picked up many times. The chain employs TRBV30 and TRBJ2-4; D may be TRBD2 (6 bases). Trimming pared 3 bases from V and 1 base from J, leaving 7 bases between. This CDR3 has 13 amino acids. CDR1 GTSNPN and CDR2 SVGIG come from the germline V gene (reference sequence). CDR3 bases: TGTGCCTGGAGGGGACTGGCCAAAAACATTCAGTACTTC. Protein sequence: CAWRGLAKNIQYF.

The sample holds many counts of this clonotype. The chain couples TRBV6-5 to TRBJ2-7, with a weak D call TRBD2 (6 bases). CDR1 and CDR2 from the germline V gene are MNHEY and SVGAGI. Trimming pared 0 bases from V and 1 base from J, leaving 19 bases between. CDR3 length: 18 residues. The CDR3 bases are TGTGCCAGCAGTTACTCGGGTGGATTGGGACTGACGTCCTACGAGCAGTACTTC. As protein: CASSYSGGLGLTSYEQYF.

The chain has TRBV12-3 or TRBV12-4 and TRBJ1-2; 8 bases match TRBD1. Trimming removed 5 bases from V and 8 bases from J; junction bases left unmatched: 10. This CDR3 spans 14 amino acids. CDR3 nucleotide sequence: TGTGCCAGCAGTACCCCTGGGACAGGCAAAGGCTACACCTTC. Translated: CASSTPGTGKGYTF.

A note on this clonotype: One base away lies a much larger clone, so this may be a sequencing read error. CDR3 amino acids: CASSSSNGFDANQPQHF. CDR3 sequence (DNA): TGTGCCAGCAGTTCAAGTAACGGGTTCGACGCTAATCAGCCCCAGCATTTT. The chain is built from TRBV28 and TRBJ1-5; unclear D gene. Trimming cost V 4 bases and J 4 bases, with 20 bases left between them. Germline loops: CDR1 MDHEN, CDR2 SYDVKM. This CDR3 comprises 17 residues.

The chain uses TRBV9 and TRBJ2-6; a possible D gene is TRBD2 (6 bases). Germline V gives CDR1 SGDLS, CDR2 YYNGEE. Deletions cut 3 bases from V and 0 bases from J, with 16 bases between. CDR3 length: 18 residues. The CDR3 spells CASSAGGRRSSGANVLTF. DNA for the CDR3: TGTGCCAGCAGCGCCGGGGGACGGAGAAGCTCTGGGGCCAACGTCCTGACTTTC.

This clonotype was observed many times. V gene TRBV20-1 combines with J gene TRBJ2-2, with a tentative D call TRBD1 (7 bases). This CDR3 spans 13 amino acids. Germline assignment: CDR1 DFQATT and CDR2 SNEGSKA (reference sequence). Trimming removed 3 bases from V and 9 bases from J, with 14 bases in between. The CDR3 is CSASGRGARELFF. CDR3 sequence (DNA): TGCAGTGCTAGTGGCAGGGGGGCTAGGGAGCTGTTTTTT.